Given below is one TCR beta chain in context. What it binds is not known. The CDR3 sequence is 13 residues long. V lost 1 base and J 5 bases, leaving 8 bases between the germline ends. Germline V gene data show CDR1 as SGHVS and CDR2 as FQNEAQ. The sample comes from a study of lymphopenia after photon versus proton radiotherapy. TCRdb's copy holds only in-frame clones and misses some; the assay was immunoSEQ multiplex PCR. The profile covers approximately 50,000 clones, with around 88% appearing a single time and roughly 29% taken by the ten largest. Regarding the study as a whole: Only patients who died were analyzed for survival; proton advantage is unproven.

The rearrangement links TRBV7-8 to TRBJ1-1; TRBD1 might be the D (6 bases). Sequences were derived from peripheral blood, sampled from a patient treated with photon-based radiotherapy. The clonotype originates from a man aged 50 or older with gastric cancer. CDR3: CASSLVGATEAFF. In nucleotides, the CDR3 is TGTGCCAGCAGCTTAGTGGGGGCGACTGAAGCTTTCTTT.